This TCR beta chain was retrieved from a study of radiation and T cells in renal cell carcinoma. The table came from immunoSEQ multiplex PCR; TCRdb's copy has only in-frame clones and leaves some out. The data contain fewer than 80,000 clones, approximately 87% of them singletons. Indicated time point: blood 4 weeks post-SBRT, at nephrectomy. Treatment reported: 15 Gy SBRT to primary tumor, nephrectomy 4 weeks later. Trimming removed 1 base at V and 1 base at J, with 10 bases between. Germline V gene sequence: CDR1 LNHDA, CDR2 SQIVND (reference sequence). CDR3 size: 15 residues. Specimen: blood, collected from a patient whose treatment included radiotherapy and nephrectomy. The chain has TRBV19 and TRBJ1-1; D not resolved. This sequence originates from a woman between 55 and 75 years old with renal cell carcinoma. CDR3 in amino acids: CASSIVSPPNTEAFF. The CDR3 bases are TGTGCCAGTAGTATAGTTTCCCCCCCGAACACTGAAGCTTTCTTT.